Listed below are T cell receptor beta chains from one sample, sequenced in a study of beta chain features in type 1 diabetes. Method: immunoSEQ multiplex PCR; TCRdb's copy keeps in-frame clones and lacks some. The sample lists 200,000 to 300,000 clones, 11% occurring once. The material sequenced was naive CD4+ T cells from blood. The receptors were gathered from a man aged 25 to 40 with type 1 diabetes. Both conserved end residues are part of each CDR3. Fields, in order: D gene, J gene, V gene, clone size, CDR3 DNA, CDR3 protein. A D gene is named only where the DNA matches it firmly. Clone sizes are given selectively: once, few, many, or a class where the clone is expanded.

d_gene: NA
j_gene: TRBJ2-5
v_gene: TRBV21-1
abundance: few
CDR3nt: TGTGCCAGCAAATCAGACAGAAACCAAGAGACCCAGTACTTC
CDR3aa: CASKSDRNQETQYF

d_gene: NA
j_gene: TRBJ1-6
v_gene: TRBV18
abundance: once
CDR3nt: TGTGCCAGCTCACCACCGCGGCAGGGGAGCTCCTATAATTCACCCCTCCACTTT
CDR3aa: CASSPPRQGSSYNSPLHF

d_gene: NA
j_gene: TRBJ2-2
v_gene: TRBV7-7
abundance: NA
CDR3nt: TGTGCTAGCAGCCCCGGACAGACGAACACCGGGGAGCTGTTTTTT
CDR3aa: CASSPGQTNTGELFF

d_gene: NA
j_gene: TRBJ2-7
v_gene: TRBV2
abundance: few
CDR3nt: TGTGCCAGCAGCGCCGACAGCCACGAGCAGTACTTC
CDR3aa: CASSADSHEQYF

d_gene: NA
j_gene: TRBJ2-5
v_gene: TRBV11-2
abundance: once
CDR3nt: TGTGCCAGCAGCTCCCGGCAAGAGACCCAGTACTTC
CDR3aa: CASSSRQETQYF

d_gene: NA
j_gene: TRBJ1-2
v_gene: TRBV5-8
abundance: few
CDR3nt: TGTGCCAGCAGCTTGGACGGCAGGTCGAGCTATGGCTACACCTTC
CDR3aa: CASSLDGRSSYGYTF

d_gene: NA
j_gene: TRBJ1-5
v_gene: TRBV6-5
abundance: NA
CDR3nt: TGTGCCAGCAGGTACAGCCCTGTCGGGCAGCCCCAGCATTTT
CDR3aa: CASRYSPVGQPQHF

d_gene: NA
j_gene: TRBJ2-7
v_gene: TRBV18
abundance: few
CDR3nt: TGTGCCAGCTCACCAATGGGACTGTCCTACGAGCAGTACTTC
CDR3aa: CASSPMGLSYEQYF

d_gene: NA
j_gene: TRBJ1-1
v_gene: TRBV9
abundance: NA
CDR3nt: TGTGCCAGCAGCCAGACACGGTTCACTCAAGCTTTCTTT
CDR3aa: CASSQTRFTQAFF

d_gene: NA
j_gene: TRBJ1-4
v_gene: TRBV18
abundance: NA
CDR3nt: TGTGCCAGCTCACCTCTAGGCGAAAAACTGTTTTTT
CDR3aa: CASSPLGEKLFF

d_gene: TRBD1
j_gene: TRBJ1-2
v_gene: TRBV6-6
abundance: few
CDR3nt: TGTGCCAGCAAGGACAGGGGGCTCTATGGCTACACCTTC
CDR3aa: CASKDRGLYGYTF

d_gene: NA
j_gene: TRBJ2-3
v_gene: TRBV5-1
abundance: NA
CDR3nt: TGCGCCAGCAGCCGGACAGAGCGAGCAGATACGCAGTATTTT
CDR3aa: CASSRTERADTQYF

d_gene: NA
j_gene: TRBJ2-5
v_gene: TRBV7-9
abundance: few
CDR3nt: TGTGCCAGCAGCTTAGGCAGGGGCTTGGACCAAGAGACCCAGTACTTC
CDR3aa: CASSLGRGLDQETQYF

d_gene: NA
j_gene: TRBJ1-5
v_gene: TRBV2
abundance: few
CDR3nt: TGTGCCAGCAGCGTCAATCAGCCCCAGCATTTT
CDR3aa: CASSVNQPQHF

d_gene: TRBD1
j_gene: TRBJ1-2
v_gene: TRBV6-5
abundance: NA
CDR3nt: TGTGCCAGCAGTTACTCGGACAGGGGATATGGCTACACCTTC
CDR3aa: CASSYSDRGYGYTF

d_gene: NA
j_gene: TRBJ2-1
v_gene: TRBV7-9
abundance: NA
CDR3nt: TGTGCCAGCAGCATAGAGGCAGGTCACTATGAGCAGTTCTTC
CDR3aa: CASSIEAGHYEQFF

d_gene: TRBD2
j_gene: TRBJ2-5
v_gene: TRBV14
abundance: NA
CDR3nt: TGTGCCAGCAGCCCTTTGACTAGCAGGGTGGAGACCCAGTACTTC
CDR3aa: CASSPLTSRVETQYF

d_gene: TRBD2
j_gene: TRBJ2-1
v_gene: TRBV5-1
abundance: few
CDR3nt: TGCGCCAGCAGCTTGTGGCGGCGGGGGGACCTCAATGAGCAGTTCTTC
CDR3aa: CASSLWRRGDLNEQFF

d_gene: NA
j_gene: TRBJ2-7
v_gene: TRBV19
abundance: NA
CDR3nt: TGTGCCAGTAGTACGGGCGGGCAGGGGCAGTACGAGCAGTACTTC
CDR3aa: CASSTGGQGQYEQYF

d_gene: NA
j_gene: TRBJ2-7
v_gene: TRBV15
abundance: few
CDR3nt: TGTGCCACCAGCAGAGACCGGTCCGGCGAGCAGTACTTC
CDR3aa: CATSRDRSGEQYF

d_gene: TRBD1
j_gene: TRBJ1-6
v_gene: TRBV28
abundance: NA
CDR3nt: TGTGCCACCCGTCCGGGACAGATAAATTCACCCCTCCACTTT
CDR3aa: CATRPGQINSPLHF

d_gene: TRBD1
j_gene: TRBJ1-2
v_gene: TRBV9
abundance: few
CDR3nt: TGTGCCAGTTTCACCGACAGGGATTCGAACTATGGCTACACCTTC
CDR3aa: CASFTDRDSNYGYTF

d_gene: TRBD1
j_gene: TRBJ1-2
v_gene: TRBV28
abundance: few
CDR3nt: TGTGCCAGCAGTTCCGGGACAGGGGTTAACTATGGCTACACCTTC
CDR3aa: CASSSGTGVNYGYTF

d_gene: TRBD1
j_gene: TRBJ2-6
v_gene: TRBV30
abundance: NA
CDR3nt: TGTGCCTGGACCACAGGGGCAGCCAACGTCCTGACTTTC
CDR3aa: CAWTTGAANVLTF

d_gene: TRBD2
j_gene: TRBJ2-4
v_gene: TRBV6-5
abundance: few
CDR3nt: TGTGCCACGTCTAGCGGGACCCTAGCCAAAAACATTCAGTACTTC
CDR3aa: CATSSGTLAKNIQYF

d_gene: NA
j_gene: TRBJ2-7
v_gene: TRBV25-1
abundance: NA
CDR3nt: TGTGCCAGCAGTGAAACGGGGATCTCCTACGAGCAGTACTTC
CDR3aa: CASSETGISYEQYF

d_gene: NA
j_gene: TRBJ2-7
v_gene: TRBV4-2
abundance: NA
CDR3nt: TGTGCCAGCAGCCAAGATCGACTCGCCTACGAGCAGTACTTC
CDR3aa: CASSQDRLAYEQYF

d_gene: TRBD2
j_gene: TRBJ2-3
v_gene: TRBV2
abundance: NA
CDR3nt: TGTGCCAGCAGACCCGGGACTAGCGGTTACACAGATACGCAGTATTTT
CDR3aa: CASRPGTSGYTDTQYF

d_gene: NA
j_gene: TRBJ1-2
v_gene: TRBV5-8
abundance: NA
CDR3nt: TGTGCCAGCAGCGGGGCGGGGCACGACTATGGCTACACCTTC
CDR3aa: CASSGAGHDYGYTF

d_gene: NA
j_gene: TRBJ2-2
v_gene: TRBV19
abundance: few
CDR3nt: TGTGCCAGTAGTATAGAAGGACAGTCTCACGGGGAGCTGTTTTTT
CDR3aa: CASSIEGQSHGELFF

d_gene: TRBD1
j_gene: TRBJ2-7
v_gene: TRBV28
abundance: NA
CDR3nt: TGTGCCAGCAGTTCGGGACAGGGGAGCTCCTACGAGCAGTACTTC
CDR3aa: CASSSGQGSSYEQYF

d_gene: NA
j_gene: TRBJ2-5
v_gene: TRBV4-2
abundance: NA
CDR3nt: TGTGCCAGCAGCCAAGAAAGGCTAGTAGAAGAGACCCAGTACTTC
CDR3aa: CASSQERLVEETQYF

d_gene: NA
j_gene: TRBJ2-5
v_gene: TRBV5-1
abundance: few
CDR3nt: TGCGCCAGCAGCTTGGCCCTAACCGGAGAGACCCAGTACTTC
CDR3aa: CASSLALTGETQYF

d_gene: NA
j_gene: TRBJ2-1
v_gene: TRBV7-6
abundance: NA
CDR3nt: TGTGCCAGCAGCTTTCGGGGAACTAGCTCCTACAATGAGCAGTTCTTC
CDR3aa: CASSFRGTSSYNEQFF

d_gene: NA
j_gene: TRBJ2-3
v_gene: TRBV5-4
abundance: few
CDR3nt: TGTGCCAGCAGCTCGCCGACTAGTACAGATACGCAGTATTTT
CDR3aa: CASSSPTSTDTQYF

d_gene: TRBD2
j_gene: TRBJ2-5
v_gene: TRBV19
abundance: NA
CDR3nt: TGTGCCAGTAGTGGGACTAGGTCGGAGACCCAGTACTTC
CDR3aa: CASSGTRSETQYF

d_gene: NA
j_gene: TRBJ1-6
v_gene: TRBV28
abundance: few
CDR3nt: TGTGCCAGCAGTTTAGGGAGGGGAAGTAATTCACCCCTCCACTTT
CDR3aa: CASSLGRGSNSPLHF

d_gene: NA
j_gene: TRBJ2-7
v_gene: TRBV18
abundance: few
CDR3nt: TGTGCCAGCTCACCACCTCCAGGGGCGGGTGAGCAGTACTTC
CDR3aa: CASSPPPGAGEQYF

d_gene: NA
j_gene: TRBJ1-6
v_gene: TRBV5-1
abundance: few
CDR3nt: TGCGCCAGCAGCCAACAGGGAATGGATAATTCACCCCTCCACTTT
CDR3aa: CASSQQGMDNSPLHF

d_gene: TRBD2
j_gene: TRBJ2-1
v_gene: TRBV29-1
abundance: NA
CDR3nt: TGCAGCGTTGACCCCGGGCTAGCGGGGAATGAGCAGTTCTTC
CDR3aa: CSVDPGLAGNEQFF

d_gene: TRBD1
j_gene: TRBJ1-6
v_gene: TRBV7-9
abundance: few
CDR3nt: TGTGCCAGCGGAGAGGAGGGGGCTGCTTCACCCCTCCACTTT
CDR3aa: CASGEEGAASPLHF

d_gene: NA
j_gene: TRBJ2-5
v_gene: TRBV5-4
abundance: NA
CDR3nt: TGTGCCAGCAGCCAAGATCACACGAAGGAGGAGACCCAGTACTTC
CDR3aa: CASSQDHTKEETQYF

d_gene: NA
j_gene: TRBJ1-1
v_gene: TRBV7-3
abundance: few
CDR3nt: TGTGCCAGCAGCTTAGACCGGGGGGATGAAGCTTTCTTT
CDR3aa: CASSLDRGDEAFF

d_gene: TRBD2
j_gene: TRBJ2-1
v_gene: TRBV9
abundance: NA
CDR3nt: TGTGCCAGCAGCGTATTAGGACTAGCGGGGAATAATGAGCAGTTCTTC
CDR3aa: CASSVLGLAGNNEQFF

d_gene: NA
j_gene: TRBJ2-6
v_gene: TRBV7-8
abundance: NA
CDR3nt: TGTGCCAGCAGCTACGGAGTCTCTGGGGCCAACGTCCTGACTTTC
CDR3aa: CASSYGVSGANVLTF

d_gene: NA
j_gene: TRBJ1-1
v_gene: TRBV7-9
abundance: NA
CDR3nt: TGTGCCAGCAGAGTACAGGTACTGAACACTGAAGCTTTCTTT
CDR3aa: CASRVQVLNTEAFF

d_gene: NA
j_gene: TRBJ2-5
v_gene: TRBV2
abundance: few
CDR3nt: TGTGCCAGCAGTGATAACAGGGCTACAGAGACCCAGTACTTC
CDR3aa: CASSDNRATETQYF

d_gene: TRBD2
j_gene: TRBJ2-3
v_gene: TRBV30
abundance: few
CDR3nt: TGTGCCTGGAGTCGGACTAGCGGGGGCCCGCAGTATTTT
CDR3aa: CAWSRTSGGPQYF

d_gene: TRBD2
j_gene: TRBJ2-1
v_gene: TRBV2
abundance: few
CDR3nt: TGTGCCAGCAGGCCGACTAGCGGGGGGCTCCTCGGGGATGAGCAGTTCTTC
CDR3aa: CASRPTSGGLLGDEQFF

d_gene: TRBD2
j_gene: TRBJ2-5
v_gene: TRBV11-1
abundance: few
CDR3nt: TGTGCCAGCGCCACAACTAGCGGGTCAGTGGCCCAGTACTTC
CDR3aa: CASATTSGSVAQYF

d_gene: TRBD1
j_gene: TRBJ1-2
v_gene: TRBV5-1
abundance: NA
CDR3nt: TGCGCCAGCAGCTTGGGACAGGGAGACTATGGCTACACCTTC
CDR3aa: CASSLGQGDYGYTF

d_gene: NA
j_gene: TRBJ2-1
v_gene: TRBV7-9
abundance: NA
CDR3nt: TGTGCCAGCAGCGACGGGACAAGCCGGTACAATGAGCAGTTCTTC
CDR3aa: CASSDGTSRYNEQFF